The clone carrying this T cell receptor (beta chain) was picked up a small number of times. Its antigen is not known. Other DNA sequences in the sample encode the same CDR3. Unmatched junction bases numbered 0, after V lost 3 bases and J lost 7 bases. Per germline, CDR1 SGHAT and CDR2 FQNNGV. The CDR3 is 13 amino acids. The sample originates from a study of beta chain features in type 1 diabetes. Study-wide points: Type 1 diabetes patients showed a moderate but significant shortening of TCRB CDR3s in all four CD4+ subsets.

Expressed TCRB transcripts were sequenced because the entire RNA isolate underwent reverse transcription. Libraries were prepared by immunoSEQ multiplex PCR; TCRdb keeps only in-frame clonotypes and omits some of them. The data show 140,000 to 150,000 clones, about 13% seen once. The sequence was collected from a man between 18 and 29 years old with type 1 diabetes. What was sequenced was central memory CD4+ T cells from blood. The gene calls are TRBV11-2 and TRBJ1-2; 12 bases fit TRBD1. The CDR3 protein is CASSLGQGAGYTF. The CDR3 nucleotides read TGTGCCAGCAGCTTGGGACAGGGGGCTGGCTACACCTTC.